A selection of T cell receptor beta chains follows, all from one sample in a study of blood T cell repertoires in COVID-19. Some clones are missing from TCRdb's copy, which holds only in-frame ones; the method was immunoSEQ multiplex PCR. The sample gives about 220,000 clones, almost 85% of which show up once; over 14% is in the top ten. Sequencing was performed on PBMCs or T cells enriched from blood (not recorded which). These receptors all stem from a man aged 40-49 years who had recovered from COVID-19. The CDR3 runs from the conserved cysteine through the conserved F or W. Some rows have no size entry. The others give once, few or many, or a class for an expanded clone.

size,J,V,CDR3
-,TRBJ2-1,TRBV18,CASSPGLDYNEQFF
-,TRBJ1-2,TRBV7-8,CASTPTGVGGYTF
-,TRBJ2-2,TRBV24-1,CATSSPGDTNTGELFF
-,TRBJ1-5,TRBV5-1,CASRLDSSNQPQHF
few,TRBJ2-7,TRBV3-1/TRBV3-2,CASSQDTRGRPYEQYF
-,TRBJ2-5,TRBV4-2,CASSHAAAGKSETQYF
-,TRBJ1-2,TRBV28,CASSFRGGYGYTF
once,TRBJ2-5,TRBV5-1,CASRLLLAGEETQYF
-,TRBJ2-1,TRBV11-3,CASSNTLAPNYNEQFF
-,TRBJ1-2,TRBV7-2,CASSLIQGAGYGYTF
-,TRBJ1-5,TRBV19,CASSINRGVEQPQHF
-,TRBJ1-1,TRBV29-1,CSASALSGTEAFF
-,TRBJ2-3,TRBV19,CASSPTGRGDTQYF
-,TRBJ1-2,TRBV7-9,CASSSQGALHGYTF
-,TRBJ1-2,TRBV29-1,CSVVSDHGYTF
-,TRBJ2-7,TRBV28,CASDSGGYEQYF
-,TRBJ2-7,TRBV2,CASSVEGSSYEQYF
-,TRBJ2-1,TRBV19,CASSKTSGSRIHEQFF
-,TRBJ2-5,TRBV24-1,CATSDLMTGAETQYF
-,TRBJ1-5,TRBV4-1,CASSQTIGMSNQPQHF
-,TRBJ2-5,TRBV10-1,CASSAETQYF
-,TRBJ1-2,TRBV5-1,CASSLQGAGYGYTF
few,TRBJ1-5,TRBV19,CATVVGQGNQPQHF
once,TRBJ2-1,TRBV6-5,CASELQRGAYNEQFF
-,TRBJ2-3,TRBV5-1,CASSSSGLAGVTDTQYF
-,TRBJ1-1,TRBV28,CASSSMDRGQNTEAFF
few,TRBJ2-2,TRBV14,CASSPRRSPTGELFF
-,TRBJ2-2,TRBV7-2,CASRGHLGDLTGELFF
-,TRBJ1-2,TRBV5-4,CASSFRGAYGYTF
-,TRBJ1-6,TRBV7-6,CASSLKTGLSSYNSPLHF
many,TRBJ1-2,TRBV4-2,CASSPGDSLVGGYTF
-,TRBJ1-6,TRBV19,CASSTRGGSPLHF
-,TRBJ1-2,TRBV7-9,CASSLAGTGRGYGYTF
-,TRBJ2-5,TRBV5-1,CASSLAGLQETQYF
few,TRBJ1-6,TRBV14,CASSQDREGNSPLHF
once,TRBJ2-3,TRBV30,CAWTGEVTDTQYF
-,TRBJ2-1,TRBV18,CASSLRGLAGSFSYNEQFF
-,TRBJ1-4,TRBV18,CASSPGTGQQELFF
-,TRBJ1-2,TRBV27,CASSLGGQPYGYTF
-,TRBJ1-5,TRBV7-9,CASSLGGSSDQPQHF